This T cell receptor (beta chain) was sequenced during a study of blood T cell repertoires in COVID-19. Overall study: Samples taken during acute and convalescent COVID-19 were collected in the United States, Italy and Spain.

Participant-given clinical history determined each cohort assignment. Trimming shortened V by 3 bases and J by 4 bases, and 10 bases separated the two germline ends. Germline-derived CDR1 and CDR2 are LNHDA and SQIVND (reference sequence). CDR3 size: 13 residues. Source study methods: Nucleated cell counts were estimated from reference gene primer amplification. Profiled with immunoSEQ multiplex PCR; TCRdb holds only in-frame clones, not every one. The D gene and trimming were derived from the DNA, and the V and J assignments and clone size from that table. The sample records about 280,000 clones, nearly 90% being singletons. In regard to this clone: The sample carries other DNA sequences with the same CDR3.

The receptor was derived from a young woman with acute COVID-19. The sample taken for sequencing was PBMCs or T cells enriched from blood (not recorded which). V and J are TRBV19 and TRBJ2-7; D might be TRBD2 (5 bases). CDR3 nucleotides: TGTGCCAGTAGTATTTCTAGCTCATACGAGCAGTACTTC. It translates to CASSISSSYEQYF.